This entry lists 13 T cell receptor beta chains sequenced from one sample in a study of PD-1 blockade in classical Hodgkin lymphoma. Time point noted: newly diagnosed, previously untreated cHL patient sample. This table comes from immunoSEQ multiplex PCR, and its TCRdb copy is limited to in-frame clones, with some not included. Found here are about 20,000 clones, 90% of them singletons; the top ten hold 6.9%. The sample was peripheral blood mononuclear cells (PBMCs). The receptors originated from a human donor with classical Hodgkin lymphoma.

The genes are TRBV25-1 and TRBJ1-1, with 7 positions matching TRBD1. The CDR3 runs to 13 residues. Unmatched junction bases numbered 6, after V lost 7 bases and J lost 4 bases. CDR1 MGHDK and CDR2 SYGVNS come from the germline V gene. CDR3: CASTGQVATEAFF. The CDR3, as DNA: TGTGCCAGCACAGGACAGGTTGCCACTGAAGCTTTCTTT.

CDR3 protein: CASSVAPDGEQYF. As DNA, the CDR3 is TGTGCCAGCAGCGTAGCTCCGGACGGGGAGCAGTACTTC. This chain joins TRBV9 and TRBJ2-7, with D uncertain. The germline gives CDR1 SGDLS, CDR2 YYNGEE. This CDR3 spans 13 amino acids. Trimming left V 0 bases short and J 7 bases short, with 11 bases between.

The chain employs TRBV2 and TRBJ2-2; 11 nucleotides agree with TRBD1. This CDR3 has 15 residues. Germline V CDR1 and CDR2: SNHLY, FYNNEI. With V trimmed by 6 bases and J by 4 bases, 4 bases remained unmatched. As DNA, the CDR3 is TGTGCCAGCAGCCGGGACAGGGGGGTCACCGGGGAGCTGTTTTTT. It is translated as CASSRDRGVTGELFF.

This sequence joins TRBV18 and TRBJ1-1, with D unresolved. The germline V gene encodes CDR1 KGHSH and CDR2 LQKENI. V lost 3 bases and J lost 4, with 12 bases in between. CDR3 size: 14 residues. The CDR3 loop reads CASSPGYWFTEAFF. The CDR3, as DNA: TGTGCCAGCTCACCCGGGTATTGGTTCACTGAAGCTTTCTTT.

The chain uses TRBV6-6 and TRBJ1-3; the D is unclear. Trimming removed 0 bases at V and 8 bases at J, with 11 bases between. Looked up from germline, CDR1 is MNHNY and CDR2 is SVGAGI (reference sequence). The CDR3 covers 14 residues. The CDR3 DNA reads as TGTGCCAGCAGTTACTCGAGTAGCGGGGACACCATATATTTT. It translates to CASSYSSSGDTIYF.

J is TRBJ2-2 and V is TRBV28; 8 nucleotides align to TRBD2. From germline, CDR1 is MDHEN and CDR2 SYDVKM. J gave up 6 bases and V 3 bases, and 9 bases lay outside the gene matches. CDR3 size: 16 residues. The CDR3 sequence: CASSFPSGGGSGELFF. The CDR3 DNA reads as TGTGCCAGCAGTTTCCCCTCCGGGGGGGGGTCCGGGGAGCTGTTTTTT.

The chain has TRBV5-4 and TRBJ2-1; D not resolved. This CDR3 is built from 14 residues. V lost 0 bases and J 0 bases, leaving 4 bases between the germline ends. The germline V gene encodes CDR1 SGHNT and CDR2 YYREEE (reference sequence). CDR3 nucleotides: TGTGCCAGCAGCTTGGCTAGCTCCTACAATGAGCAGTTCTTC. Its translation is CASSLASSYNEQFF.

This chain links TRBV7-3 with TRBJ2-2, with D uncertain. Germline V gene sequence: CDR1 SGHTA, CDR2 FQGTGA. The CDR3 spans 15 residues. The V gene lost 0 bases and the J gene lost 3 bases, with 8 bases spanning the gap. CDR3 amino acids: CASSLTARDTGELFF. The CDR3 DNA reads as TGTGCCAGCAGCTTAACCGCCCGGGACACCGGGGAGCTGTTTTTT.

The chain links TRBV30 to TRBJ1-3; D is unclear. Germline CDR1 and CDR2: GTSNPN and SVGIG (reference sequence). Trimming took off 3 bases at V and 3 bases at J, with 3 bases between the two ends. This CDR3 has 11 residues. This chain's CDR3 is CAWRSGNTIYF. Written as DNA, the CDR3 is TGTGCCTGGAGGAGTGGAAACACCATATATTTT.

The chain has TRBV10-3 and TRBJ2-2, with unresolved D. The CDR3 consists of 14 residues. CDR1 and CDR2 (germline): ENHRY, SYGVKD. Trimming shortened V by 2 bases and J by 1 base, and 5 bases separated the two germline ends. The CDR3 DNA is TGTGCCATCAGTGAGCGGCGGAACACCGGGGAGCTGTTTTTT. Amino acids: CAISERRNTGELFF.

CDR3 amino acids: CASSQGLAGVTDTQYF. The CDR3 DNA sequence: TGTGCCAGCAGCCAAGGACTAGCGGGAGTTACAGATACGCAGTATTTT. The rearrangement links TRBV14 to TRBJ2-3, with TRBD2 matching over 12 bases. Germline lookup yields CDR1 SGHDN and CDR2 FVKESK. V lost 1 base to trimming and J lost 3 bases; unmatched junction nucleotides: 2. CDR3 length: 16 residues.

This clone was recorded only once. In nucleotides, the CDR3 is TGTGCCAGCAGTGGAGGTGGCCATAATGAAAAACTGTTTTTT. This encodes CASSGGGHNEKLFF. This sequence joins TRBV25-1 and TRBJ1-4; D call uncertain. The CDR3 is 14 residues long. The V gene lost 4 bases and the J gene lost 4 bases, with 10 bases spanning the gap. Germline V gives CDR1 MGHDK, CDR2 SYGVNS.

J is TRBJ2-3 and V is TRBV5-8; D uncertain. The V end lost 2 bases, the J end lost 2 bases, and 3 bases lay between the germline ends. CDR3 size: 12 residues. The germline V gene has CDR1 SGHTS and CDR2 YDEGEE. As DNA, the CDR3 is TGTGCCAGCAGCTTAGTCACAGATACGCAGTATTTT. This gives the protein CASSLVTDTQYF.